What follows describes a single T cell receptor beta chain. These data belong to a study of blood T cell repertoires in COVID-19. Study-wide background: PBMCs, B-cell-depleted T cells, or T cells provided the cDNA or gDNA that made up the material.

Clones were read by immunoSEQ multiplex PCR, and TCRdb kept only the in-frame ones, dropping some. The table shows some 250,000 clones, with around 90% occurring only once. Germline V lookup: CDR1 SGHRS, CDR2 YFSETQ. The CDR3 has 15 amino acids. J was trimmed by 3 bases and V by 6 bases; bases with no gene match: 7. Sequenced: peripheral blood. The clonotype originates from a woman in her twenties or thirties with acute or convalescent COVID-19. The genes are TRBV5-1 and TRBJ2-3, with 10 bases aligning to TRBD2. In DNA form, the CDR3 reads TGCGCCAGCAATCTGGGTAGCGGGAGGACAGATACGCAGTATTTT. Amino acids: CASNLGSGRTDTQYF. Using reference TRBV5-1 and TRBJ2-3 for the parts outside the CDR3, the full variable domain is KAGVTQTPRYLIKTRGQQVTLSCSPISGHRSVSWYQQTPGQGLQFLFEYFSETQRNKGNFPGRFSGRQFSNSRSEMNVSTLELGDSALYLCASNLGSGRTDTQYFGPGTRLTVL.